This paragraph reports one T cell receptor beta chain. The target antigen is unknown. The PCR ran on 60 Vbeta and 13 Jbeta primers. Method: immunoSEQ multiplex PCR; TCRdb's copy keeps in-frame clones and lacks some. The sample has approximately 78,000 clones; 65% to 85% are singletons. The data stem from a study of cytomegalovirus exposure and HLA in healthy donors. Study information: Early on, a data release was issued that held some 91 million unique TCRs from HLA-typed donors.

Study-wide results and caveats: In an earlier analysis, most TCR beta V segments were productive about 87% or about 30% of the time. Common viral pathogens were later found to be apparently linked to several of the most significant clusters.

The CDR3 is 11 amino acids. The V gene lost 5 bases and the J gene lost 10 bases, with 9 bases spanning the gap. CDR1 is MGHDK and CDR2 is SYGVNS in the germline V gene. Specimen: PBMCs. The clonotype originates from a woman aged 45-59 years in good health and CMV-seronegative. V usage is TRBV25-1 and J usage is TRBJ2-1, with D unclear. The CDR3 protein is CASSPGLEQFF. CDR3 DNA: TGTGCCAGCAGTCCGGGTTTGGAGCAGTTCTTC.